This T cell receptor (beta chain) appears in the sequencing data of a study of CD8+CD57+ T cells in acquired aplastic anemia. In the study overall: Mean yield of DNA from sorted CD4+ and CD8+ cells was roughly 3.2 ug.

CDR3 and TCR beta VDJ profiling relied on a genomic DNA template. MiXCR was run by TCRdb on the reads, yielding one entry per CDR3 protein. Of hundreds of thousands of distinct CDR3 sequences listed, 25% to 40% are singletons. General study points: Between the patient and control groups, CD8+ Simpson's diversity did not differ significantly.

The sequenced patients had an expansion of CD8+CD57+ cells seen by flow cytometry. Receipt of therapy had not occurred in any patient by the time of blood sampling. This CDR3 region has 15 residues. V was trimmed by 6 bases and J by 0 bases, leaving 9 bases between them. This clonotype was detected only a few times. Its target is unknown. This clonotype was obtained from a human donor with aplastic anemia. Sequences were obtained from sorted CD4+, CD8+, or CD8+CD57+ T cells (not recorded which) from PBMCs. The chain combines TRBV12-3 or TRBV12-4 with TRBJ1-6, with D possibly TRBD1 on 6 matching bases. The CDR3 DNA reads TGTGCCAGCAGGAAAGGGGGCTCCTATAATTCACCCCTCCACTTT. Amino acids: CASRKGGSYNSPLHF.